These T cell receptor beta chains were read from a single sample in a study of beta chain features in type 1 diabetes. Some clones are missing from TCRdb's copy, which holds only in-frame ones; the method was immunoSEQ multiplex PCR. Of 250,000 or so clones in the sample, around 65% were seen once. Specimen: naive CD4+ T cells from blood. The source of these receptors is a man aged 25-45 years in good health. The CDR3 runs from the conserved cysteine through the conserved F or W. The order of the fields is clone size, D gene, J gene, V gene, CDR3 protein, CDR3 DNA. D genes are given only for firm matches. Rows give clone size only sometimes, using once, few, many, or a class for an expanded clone.

NA | NA | TRBJ2-5 | TRBV19 | CASSIDRGQETQYF | TGTGCCAGTAGTATAGATCGGGGTCAAGAGACCCAGTACTTC
NA | NA | TRBJ2-4 | TRBV19 | CASSIKSGTNIQYF | TGTGCCAGTAGTATAAAATCCGGGACTAACATTCAGTACTTC
few | NA | TRBJ2-3 | TRBV7-2 | CASSLARTDTQYF | TGTGCCAGCAGCTTAGCGCGGACAGATACGCAGTATTTT
NA | TRBD1 | TRBJ2-5 | TRBV18 | CASSPTGGETQYF | TGTGCCAGCTCGCCAACAGGGGGAGAGACCCAGTACTTC
NA | NA | TRBJ1-1 | TRBV29-1 | CSVLQTFKNTEAFF | TGCAGCGTTTTACAGACTTTTAAGAACACTGAAGCTTTCTTT
once | TRBD1 | TRBJ2-2 | TRBV18 | CASSRTGASNTGELFF | TGTGCCAGCTCACGCACAGGGGCATCGAACACCGGGGAGCTGTTTTTT
NA | NA | TRBJ1-1 | TRBV30 | CAWSVRRMNTEAFF | TGTGCCTGGAGTGTAAGACGGATGAACACTGAAGCTTTCTTT
NA | TRBD1 | TRBJ2-1 | TRBV9 | CASSPGQGLNEQFF | TGTGCCAGCAGCCCGGGACAGGGGTTAAATGAGCAGTTCTTC
NA | NA | TRBJ2-7 | TRBV7-8 | CASSLEKRAEQYF | TGTGCCAGCAGCTTAGAGAAGAGGGCCGAGCAGTACTTC
few | TRBD2 | TRBJ2-5 | TRBV7-9 | CASSAGLAEETQYF | TGTGCCAGCAGCGCCGGACTAGCGGAGGAGACCCAGTACTTC
NA | NA | TRBJ2-3 | TRBV5-1 | CASSFQGGRRSTDTQYF | TGCGCCAGCAGCTTCCAAGGAGGGCGGCGGAGCACAGATACGCAGTATTTT
NA | NA | TRBJ2-6 | TRBV13 | CASSFTGVSGANVLTF | TGTGCCAGCAGCTTCACAGGAGTCTCTGGGGCCAACGTCCTGACTTTC
NA | NA | TRBJ2-1 | TRBV6-1 | CASSVGNEQFF | TGTGCCAGCAGTGTGGGGAATGAGCAGTTCTTC
few | NA | TRBJ2-7 | TRBV13 | CASSFPFGHPSYEQYF | TGTGCCAGCAGCTTCCCATTCGGACATCCCTCCTACGAGCAGTACTTC
NA | NA | TRBJ2-1 | TRBV29-1 | CSVGETDSSYNEQFF | TGCAGCGTGGGCGAGACCGATAGCTCCTACAATGAGCAGTTCTTC
NA | TRBD1 | TRBJ1-1 | TRBV18 | CASSTLGTGDTEAFF | TGTGCCAGCTCAACTTTAGGGACAGGGGACACTGAAGCTTTCTTT
NA | NA | TRBJ1-2 | TRBV30 | CAWSGRQHPNYGYTF | TGTGCCTGGAGTGGAAGACAGCACCCTAACTATGGCTACACCTTC
NA | NA | TRBJ2-1 | TRBV2 | CASSYSNEQFF | TGTGCCAGCAGTTATAGCAATGAGCAGTTCTTC
few | TRBD2 | TRBJ2-5 | TRBV9 | CASSGGLEETQYF | TGTGCCAGCAGCGGGGGACTAGAAGAGACCCAGTACTTC
NA | NA | TRBJ2-3 | TRBV20-1 | CSYNGGDTQYF | TGCAGCTACAATGGGGGGGATACGCAGTATTTT
NA | TRBD1 | TRBJ2-1 | TRBV7-2 | CASSWTGGNEQFF | TGTGCCAGCAGCTGGACAGGCGGGAATGAGCAGTTCTTC
NA | TRBD1 | TRBJ2-2 | TRBV29-1 | CSVVTGANTGELFF | TGCAGCGTGGTCACAGGGGCAAACACCGGGGAGCTGTTTTTT
NA | NA | TRBJ1-5 | TRBV15 | CATSREGNQPQHF | TGTGCCACCAGCAGAGAGGGGAATCAGCCCCAGCATTTT
NA | NA | TRBJ1-1 | TRBV29-1 | CSVLQRSKAFF | TGCAGCGTTCTACAGAGATCTAAAGCTTTCTTT
NA | NA | TRBJ2-1 | TRBV4-1 | CASRLSPGPQIIHNEQFF | TGCGCCAGCAGACTGTCACCGGGCCCCCAAATCATCCACAATGAGCAGTTCTTC
few | NA | TRBJ2-6 | TRBV29-1 | CSVGRGEPGANVLTF | TGCAGCGTCGGCCGCGGGGAGCCTGGGGCCAACGTCCTGACTTTC
NA | NA | TRBJ1-3 | TRBV6-5 | CASSRESSGNTIYF | TGTGCCAGCAGCAGGGAGAGCTCTGGAAACACCATATATTTT
NA | TRBD2 | TRBJ2-1 | TRBV7-2 | CASSRRGEYYNEQFF | TGTGCCAGCAGCAGGCGGGGGGAATACTACAATGAGCAGTTCTTC
NA | NA | TRBJ2-3 | TRBV15 | CATSRNREDTQYF | TGTGCCACCAGCAGAAACAGGGAGGATACGCAGTATTTT
few | NA | TRBJ2-1 | TRBV14 | CASSQYHNEQFF | TGTGCCAGCAGCCAATACCACAATGAGCAGTTCTTC
NA | NA | TRBJ1-1 | TRBV7-9 | CASSFLGVTNTEAFF | TGTGCCAGCAGCTTTTTGGGGGTGACGAACACTGAAGCTTTCTTT
NA | NA | TRBJ2-2 | TRBV2 | CASSALSKGGELFF | TGTGCCAGCAGTGCCCTCAGCAAGGGCGGGGAGCTGTTTTTT
NA | NA | TRBJ1-1 | TRBV18 | CASSPGQMNTEAFF | TGTGCCAGCTCACCTGGGCAGATGAACACTGAAGCTTTCTTT
NA | TRBD2 | TRBJ2-1 | TRBV19 | CASSIAISPSGTYNEQFF | TGTGCCAGTAGTATAGCCATAAGCCCTAGCGGAACCTACAATGAGCAGTTCTTC
NA | NA | TRBJ2-7 | TRBV29-1 | CSVEGSSLYEQYF | TGCAGCGTTGAAGGGTCCAGCCTCTACGAGCAGTACTTC
NA | NA | TRBJ2-7 | TRBV30 | CAWTQSPGTGIYEQYF | TGTGCCTGGACCCAATCCCCCGGGACTGGAATATACGAGCAGTACTTC
NA | TRBD1 | TRBJ1-4 | TRBV23-1 | CASSQSRDRVREKLFF | TGCGCCAGCAGTCAATCCCGGGACAGGGTGAGGGAAAAACTGTTTTTT
NA | NA | TRBJ2-7 | TRBV18 | CASSPSSYEQYF | TGTGCCAGCTCCCCCAGCTCCTACGAGCAGTACTTC
NA | NA | TRBJ2-1 | TRBV2 | CASSEALLQNYDNEQFF | TGTGCCAGCAGTGAAGCGCTTCTCCAGAACTATGACAATGAGCAGTTCTTC
NA | TRBD2 | TRBJ2-1 | TRBV30 | CAWSVRLAGYNEQFF | TGTGCCTGGAGTGTTAGGCTAGCGGGGTACAATGAGCAGTTCTTC
NA | NA | TRBJ2-5 | TRBV15 | CATSRDERETQYF | TGTGCCACCAGCAGAGATGAAAGGGAGACCCAGTACTTC
NA | TRBD2 | TRBJ2-7 | TRBV29-1 | CSAGPASGSYEQYF | TGCAGCGCAGGACCGGCTAGCGGCTCCTACGAGCAGTACTTC
NA | TRBD1 | TRBJ2-1 | TRBV7-2 | CASNLQGAEGEQFF | TGTGCCAGCAACCTGCAGGGGGCCGAGGGTGAGCAGTTCTTC
NA | NA | TRBJ1-1 | TRBV29-1 | CSLQGSNTEAFF | TGCAGTCTCCAGGGGTCCAACACTGAAGCTTTCTTT
NA | NA | TRBJ2-2 | TRBV9 | CASSVATGGQSTGELFF | TGTGCCAGCAGCGTAGCTACGGGGGGCCAAAGCACCGGGGAGCTGTTTTTT
NA | NA | TRBJ2-1 | TRBV25-1 | CASSGGKLNEQFF | TGTGCCAGCAGTGGGGGAAAACTAAATGAGCAGTTCTTC